Shown below are 14 T cell receptor beta chains from a single sample sequenced in a study of T cells in Graves' hyperthyroidism and ophthalmopathy. From RNA transcripts, TCR beta CDR3 regions were amplified. First-round RT-PCR targeting the TCR CDR3 was performed with the HTBI primer set. TCRdb processed the multiplex PCR reads anew with MiXCR; each CDR3 protein has one entry. The sample carries around 540,000 distinct CDR3 sequences, around 15% recorded once. The specimen was blood. These receptor sequences come from a woman in her twenties or thirties with Graves' ophthalmopathy.

This clonotype showed up just a few times. The chain employs TRBV20-1 and TRBJ2-7, with D tentatively TRBD1 or TRBD2 (6 bases each). Germline V lookup: CDR1 DFQATT, CDR2 SNEGSKA (reference sequence). The CDR3 is 14 residues long. Trimming removed 5 bases from V and 3 bases from J, with 17 bases in between. In DNA form, the CDR3 reads TGCAGTGCTCACCTGGGCAGGGGACTCTACGAGCAGTACTTC. This translates into CSAHLGRGLYEQYF.

There are many counts of this clonotype. The rearrangement links TRBV20-1 to TRBJ1-1; D might be TRBD1 (5 bases). This CDR3 is 14 amino acids long. V lost 0 bases and J lost 4, with 12 bases in between. Germline values: CDR1 DFQATT, CDR2 SNEGSKA (reference sequence). The CDR3, as DNA: TGCAGTGCTAGAGATAGTGGGGGATTCACTGAAGCTTTCTTT. Its translation is CSARDSGGFTEAFF.

This clonotype was found many times. The rearrangement uses TRBV2 and TRBJ2-1; D is uncertain. Germline CDR1 SNHLY, CDR2 FYNNEI. V was cut by 6 bases and J by 6 bases, with 9 bases left in between. This CDR3 is built from 12 residues. The CDR3 loop is CASSGSGNEQFF. The CDR3 DNA follows: TGTGCCAGCAGCGGTAGTGGCAATGAGCAGTTCTTC.

Ten or more counts support this clonotype. This sequence joins TRBV19 and TRBJ2-1; 11 bases are shared with TRBD2. Trimming cost V 4 bases and J 3 bases; bases outside gene matches: 5. Looked up from germline, CDR1 is LNHDA and CDR2 is SQIVND (reference sequence). The CDR3 spans 16 residues. The CDR3 DNA reads as TGTGCCAGTAGTACGATAGCGGGAGGGAGCTACAATGAGCAGTTCTTC. Its protein product is CASSTIAGGSYNEQFF.

V gene TRBV20-1 combines with J gene TRBJ2-7, with 8 bases fitting TRBD1. The CDR3 is 14 residues long. V shed 3 bases and J 4 bases; nucleotides not matched to a gene: 8. The germline V gene encodes CDR1 DFQATT and CDR2 SNEGSKA (reference sequence). As DNA, the CDR3 is TGCAGTGCTAGTACCCCGACAGGGGAGTACGAGCAGTACTTC. Residues: CSASTPTGEYEQYF.

This chain uses TRBV10-3 with TRBJ1-2; D unresolved. V dropped 3 bases and J dropped 2 bases, with 7 bases sitting between them. This CDR3 is 13 amino acids long. CDR1 ENHRY and CDR2 SYGVKD come from the germline V gene. For the CDR3, the DNA is TGTGCCATCAGTGAAGCAATCAACTATGGCTACACCTTC. Protein product: CAISEAINYGYTF.

This chain joins TRBV4-2 and TRBJ2-3; D is uncertain. The length of the CDR3 is 14 residues. The V and J ends lost 0 bases and 2 bases respectively, with 6 bases between them. CDR1 is LGHNA, CDR2 YNFKEQ, per germline. The CDR3 region is CASSQDPFTDTQYF. CDR3 coding DNA: TGTGCCAGCAGCCAAGACCCATTCACAGATACGCAGTATTTT.

The gene calls are TRBV30 and TRBJ2-7, with D unresolved. The germline V gene has CDR1 GTSNPN and CDR2 SVGIG (reference sequence). The CDR3 length is 13 residues. The V end lost 5 bases, the J end lost 0 bases, and 11 bases lay between the germline ends. CDR3 residues: CAWARAFSYEQYF. DNA for the CDR3: TGTGCCTGGGCTCGTGCTTTCTCCTACGAGCAGTACTTC. Variable domain in full (rest from reference TRBV30 and TRBJ2-7): SQTIHQWPATLVQPVGSPLSLECTVEGTSNPNLYWYRQAAGRGLQLLFYSVGIGQISSEVPQNLSASRPQDRQFILSSKKLLLSDSGFYLCAWARAFSYEQYFGPGTRLTVT.

As concerns this clonotype: The final CDR3 position lacks the conserved phenylalanine or tryptophan, pointing to a likely read error. CDR3 region: CASSYGPGVIRYEQYL. The CDR3 coding sequence is TGTGCCAGCAGTTACGGGCCCGGAGTTATCCGCTACGAGCAGTACCTC. The V gene is TRBV6-2 or TRBV6-3, the J gene TRBJ2-7; D is undetermined. Germline lookup yields CDR1 MNHEY and CDR2 SVGEGT. The CDR3 is 16 amino acids. Trimming left V 2 bases short and J 3 bases short, with 17 bases between.

The J gene is TRBJ2-5, the V gene TRBV7-8, with D perhaps assigned TRBD1 or TRBD2 (5 bases each). Per germline, CDR1 SGHVS and CDR2 FQNEAQ. V lost 5 bases and J lost 2, with 9 bases in between. The CDR3 runs to 13 residues. This CDR3 reads CASSRDQQETQYF. CDR3 bases: TGTGCCAGCAGCCGGGACCAACAAGAGACCCAGTACTTC.

This chain connects TRBV4-3 to TRBJ2-1; tentative D call: TRBD1 (6 bases). The CDR3 is 16 residues long. V lost 4 bases and J 10 bases, leaving 23 bases between the germline ends. Germline CDR1 is LGHNA and CDR2 is YSLEER. This chain's CDR3 is CASSPEQGSTIQEQFF. In DNA, the CDR3 is TGCGCCAGCAGCCCGGAACAGGGTTCCACAATTCAGGAGCAGTTCTTC.

This clonotype was seen more than once but under ten times. CDR3 nucleotide sequence: TGTGCCAGCAGCTTAGGATCGACGTCTACCCTATCTGGGGCCAACGTCCTGACTTTC. Its translation is CASSLGSTSTLSGANVLTF. The chain is built from TRBV7-6 and TRBJ2-6; D ambiguous. The CDR3 is made up of 19 amino acids. The V gene's germline CDR1 is SGHVS and CDR2 FNYEAQ. V lost 1 base to trimming and J lost 1 base, with 17 bases between them.

The rearrangement uses TRBV28 and TRBJ1-4; D not certain. This CDR3 comprises 16 residues. Germline V gene data show CDR1 as MDHEN and CDR2 as SYDVKM. V dropped 6 bases and J dropped 8 bases, with 22 bases sitting between them. The DNA of the CDR3 is TGTGCCAGCAGCCGGGAGATGGGCTCGGAGGACGAAAAACTGTTTTTT. Its protein product is CASSREMGSEDEKLFF.

V gene TRBV20-1 combines with J gene TRBJ2-7; 7 bases line up with TRBD2. V shed 6 bases and J 3 bases; nucleotides not matched to a gene: 8. CDR3 length equals 13 residues. The germline V gene encodes CDR1 DFQATT and CDR2 SNEGSKA (reference sequence). The CDR3 coding sequence is TGCAGTGCCCCCCAGGGACTAAACTACGAGCAGTACTTC. This sequence encodes CSAPQGLNYEQYF.